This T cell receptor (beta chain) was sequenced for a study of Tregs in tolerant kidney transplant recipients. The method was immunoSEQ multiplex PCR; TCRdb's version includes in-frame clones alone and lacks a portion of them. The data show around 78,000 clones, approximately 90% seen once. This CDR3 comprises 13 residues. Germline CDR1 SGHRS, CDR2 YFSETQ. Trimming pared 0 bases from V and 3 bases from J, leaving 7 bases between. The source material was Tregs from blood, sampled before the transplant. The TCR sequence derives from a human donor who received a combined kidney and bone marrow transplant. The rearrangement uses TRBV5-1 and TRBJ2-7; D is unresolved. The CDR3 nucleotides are TGCGCCAGCAGCTTGGGCGTAGGCTACGAGCAGTACTTC. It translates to CASSLGVGYEQYF.